This T cell receptor (beta chain) was observed in a study of shared clonotypes between healthy human individuals. Study-wide results and caveats: The sampled material consisted only of blood, and tissue repertoires are likely to differ. Having only a few donors restricted how much genetic and exposure-history diversity was captured.

The donor cohort consisted entirely of Caucasian adults residing in Nashville, Tennessee. Splitting of each subset's genomic DNA was done evenly across several immunoSEQ plates. Clones were sequenced by immunoSEQ multiplex PCR, and TCRdb holds only the in-frame ones, with some missing. The sample includes fewer than 550,000 clones, 75% to 80% of them seen just once. Comment on this clone: Its target is unknown.

CDR1 SQVTM and CDR2 ANQGSEA come from the germline V gene. The CDR3 contains 13 residues. J lost 6 bases, V lost 7 bases, and 5 bases had no gene match. Input material: PBMCs. This sequence joins TRBV29-1 and TRBJ2-1; the match to TRBD1 covers 11 bases. The origin of this receptor is a middle-aged woman in good health. Some clones in this sample may be carry-over from other donors' samples. CDR3 DNA: TGCAGCGCTGGACAGGGGGCCTTCAATGAGCAGTTCTTC. Translating it yields CSAGQGAFNEQFF.